This TCR beta chain was documented in a study of identical twins. Template switching, a step in the protocol, added a universal primer site, and cDNA carried unique molecular identifiers. TCRdb re-analysed the 5' RACE reads in MiXCR, keeping a single row per CDR3 protein. Here the sample spans some 1,700,000 distinct CDR3 sequences, under 35% being singletons. General study points: While abundant cord blood beta clonotypes carried fewer insertions, memory repertoires showed no such pattern. The study found weaker excess twin sharing in beta out-of-frame sequences. Compared with unrelated sharing, twin-shared out-of-frame alpha sequences had more low-probability sequences.

Germline V lookup: CDR1 SGDLS, CDR2 YYNGEE. Between the trimmed V and J ends, which lost 0 bases and 1 base, there was a span of 13 bases. The CDR3 consists of 16 residues. Worth noting for this clonotype: Its specificity is unknown.

The sequence was obtained from a newborn girl in good health. V and J are TRBV9 and TRBJ1-1; D remains ambiguous. Sequenced material: cord blood. CDR3 sequence (DNA): TGTGCCAGCAGCGTAGAGCCGGGAGGAGGGAACACTGAAGCTTTCTTT. It translates to CASSVEPGGGNTEAFF.